This is a list of T cell receptor beta chains from one sample in a study of T cell repertoires in cytomegalovirus infection. Via MiXCR, TCRdb re-called the reads, giving one row per CDR3 protein. This sample has 600,000 to 800,000 distinct CDR3 sequences; roughly 26% occur once, and the top ten carry approximately 8%. Sequencing used CD8+ T cells from PBMCs. Source of these receptors: a human donor in good health (CMV status not recorded). Some clones in this sample may be carry-over from other donors' samples. Each CDR3 is given with its conserved first and last residue. The D gene is left open where the match is weak. Clone size is not always given. Where it is, it says once, few, many or a class for expanded clones.

v_call	j_call	clone_size	d_call	cdr3_nt	cdr3_aa
TRBV2	TRBJ2-2	NA	NA	TGTGCCACCGATAGACCAAACCGCAGCGCCGGGGAGCTGTTTTTT	CATDRPNRSAGELFF
TRBV29-1	TRBJ1-1	NA	NA	TGCAGCGTTGTACAGGTAACGTCATGGGCTTTCTTT	CSVVQVTSWAFF
TRBV13	TRBJ2-5	once	TRBD2	TGTGCCAGCAGACCCGAATCCGGGGGGGCAAGGGAGACCCAGTACTTC	CASRPESGGARETQYF
TRBV7-9	TRBJ1-2	NA	NA	TGTGCCAGCAGCTCAAGGGTATGGAACTATGGCTACACCTTC	CASSSRVWNYGYTF
TRBV29-1	TRBJ2-1	NA	TRBD2	TGCAGCGTCAGAACCGGGACTAGCACGGTCCATGAGCAGTTCTTC	CSVRTGTSTVHEQFF
TRBV27	TRBJ1-5	few	NA	TGTGCCAGCAGTTTAGACGGATTCAATCAGCCCCAGCATTTT	CASSLDGFNQPQHF
TRBV20-1	TRBJ1-2	few	NA	TGCAGTGCTTTAGACAGAGGAAACTATGGCTACACCTTC	CSALDRGNYGYTF
TRBV7-2	TRBJ1-6	many	TRBD1	TGTGCCAGCAGCCCCCAAGAGTCAGGGGGCGGGTATAATTCACCCCTCCACTTT	CASSPQESGGGYNSPLHF
TRBV7-8	TRBJ1-2	NA	NA	TGTGCCAGCAGCTTAGTATCTGCTGGCTACACCTTC	CASSLVSAGYTF
TRBV11-3	TRBJ2-1	NA	TRBD2	TGTGTCAGCAGCCCGGGACTAGCGGAAATAGACAATGAGCAGTTCTTC	CVSSPGLAEIDNEQFF
TRBV28	TRBJ2-7	many	NA	TGTGCCAGCAGTTCCCGGTGGAACTCCTACGAGCAGTACTTC	CASSSRWNSYEQYF
TRBV27	TRBJ1-5	NA	NA	TGTGCCAGCAGCCCTACGGGGGATAGGCAGCCCCAGCATTTT	CASSPTGDRQPQHF
TRBV7-6	TRBJ2-5	few	NA	TGTGCCAGCACCTCCGGCCCCCTCCAGGAGGAGACCCAGTACTTC	CASTSGPLQEETQYF
TRBV19	TRBJ1-1	few	NA	TGTGCCAGTAGTGTAAGGGGAGTAACTGAAGCTTTCTTT	CASSVRGVTEAFF
TRBV12-3/TRBV12-4	TRBJ2-7	NA	TRBD1	TGTGCCAGCAGTTGGGACAGATACGAGCAGTACTTC	CASSWDRYEQYF
TRBV5-5	TRBJ2-3	few	TRBD1	TGTGCCAGCAGCCTGCGGGACAGGGGAGGAGATACGCAGTATTTT	CASSLRDRGGDTQYF
TRBV6-2/TRBV6-3	TRBJ2-3	once	NA	TGTGCCAGCAGCTCCCTCCGACGATGGAGGGCCACAGATACGCAGTATTTT	CASSSLRRWRATDTQYF
TRBV6-5	TRBJ2-3	many	NA	TGTGCCAGCATTGCCCAGGCAATTAGCACAGATACGCAGTATTTT	CASIAQAISTDTQYF
TRBV9	TRBJ2-1	NA	NA	TGTGCCAGCAGCGTAGAAATGGCGGGCGGCTCCTACAATGAGCAGTTCTTC	CASSVEMAGGSYNEQFF
TRBV28	TRBJ1-5	many	NA	TGTGCCAGCAGTTTATTGGGCAGCGTCAATCAGCCCCAGCATTTT	CASSLLGSVNQPQHF
TRBV14	TRBJ2-3	few	TRBD1	TGTGCCAGCAGCCAAGAAGGGGGACAGTTCCGTTACACAGATACGCAGTATTTT	CASSQEGGQFRYTDTQYF
TRBV7-2	TRBJ2-1	many	TRBD2	TGTGCCAGCAGCATCCGGGGGGGATCCTACAATGAGCAGTTCTTC	CASSIRGGSYNEQFF
TRBV6-4	TRBJ2-1	many	TRBD2	TGTGCCAGCAGCCATCGGGGGGGCCACTACAATGAGCAGTTCTTC	CASSHRGGHYNEQFF
TRBV6-1	TRBJ1-1	NA	NA	TGTGCCAGCAGTGAAGTGGGAGGGAACACTGAAGCTTTCTTT	CASSEVGGNTEAFF
TRBV7-2	TRBJ2-3	many	NA	TGTGCCAGCAGCCGACTAGACCACTATATCGATACGCAGTATTTT	CASSRLDHYIDTQYF
TRBV14	TRBJ1-5	few	NA	TGTGCCAGCAGCCAAGTTGCCTCGCGGTCTAGGTATAGCAATCAGCCCCAGCATTTT	CASSQVASRSRYSNQPQHF
TRBV29-1	TRBJ1-2	NA	NA	TGCAGCGGAGGGCTCATTAACTATGGCTACACCTTC	CSGGLINYGYTF
TRBV28	TRBJ2-3	NA	NA	TGTGCCAGCAGTAGAGATAGGGGCACAGGTACGCAGTATTTT	CASSRDRGTGTQYF
TRBV27	TRBJ1-1	few	NA	TGTGCCAGCAGCCGGCTTGACCCGGGTCGCACTGAAGCTTTCTTT	CASSRLDPGRTEAFF
TRBV12-5	TRBJ1-1	NA	NA	TGTGCTAGTGGATTTGCCTCGGACGGTTTCATGAACACTGAAGCTTTCTTT	CASGFASDGFMNTEAFF
TRBV7-6	TRBJ2-6	many	TRBD1	TGTGCCAGCAGCTTAGCAGGGACAGGGGAATGGTCTGGGGCCAACGTCCTGACTTTC	CASSLAGTGEWSGANVLTF
TRBV3-1	TRBJ2-5	NA	NA	TGTGCCAGCAGAAGAAAGGGGGCTAGCGGGCCCGAGACCCAGTACTTC	CASRRKGASGPETQYF
TRBV6-6	TRBJ2-1	many	TRBD1	TGTGCCAGCAGTTCCGGGACAGGGTATGAGCAGTTCTTC	CASSSGTGYEQFF
TRBV6-5	TRBJ2-1	NA	TRBD1	TGTGCCAGCAGGCGACAGGGGATGGGTGAGCAGTTCTTC	CASRRQGMGEQFF
TRBV10-3	TRBJ2-2	many	NA	TGTGCCATTCCGAGACTAGATAAATCCACCGGGGAGCTGTTTTTT	CAIPRLDKSTGELFF
TRBV7-6	TRBJ2-1	few	NA	TGTGCCAGCAGCTCGTACCCTGTAGGTAACGATGAGCAGTTCTTC	CASSSYPVGNDEQFF
TRBV12-3/TRBV12-4	TRBJ2-1	many	NA	TGTGCCAGCAGTTTGGCTAGTAACAATGAGCAGTTCTTC	CASSLASNNEQFF
TRBV6-7	TRBJ2-5	NA	TRBD1	TGTGCCAGCAGTTACGGGACAGGATGGGGAGAGACCCAGTACTTC	CASSYGTGWGETQYF
TRBV10-3	TRBJ2-3	few	TRBD2	TGTGCCATCAGCTCTGTCCCCGTAGCGGGGGGCACAGATACGCAGTATTTT	CAISSVPVAGGTDTQYF
TRBV10-2	TRBJ2-3	NA	NA	TGCGCCAGTCACGGCGGTCCTGCGTGGCAGTATTTT	CASHGGPAWQYF
TRBV20-1	TRBJ2-3	NA	TRBD2	TGCAGTGCTTGGGCCCGGCGAGTCGGGGGGGCTTCAGATACGCAGTATTTT	CSAWARRVGGASDTQYF
TRBV24-1	TRBJ1-1	few	NA	TGTGCCACCAGTGATCTGAACGGGGCGCGGACTTTCTTT	CATSDLNGARTFF
TRBV6-2/TRBV6-3	TRBJ2-1	NA	NA	TGTGCCAGCAGCCAAGAATTCGGGGGCGGGTCCTACAATGAGCAGTTCTTC	CASSQEFGGGSYNEQFF
TRBV29-1	TRBJ1-1	once	NA	TGCAGCGTCCCCCCAGGGCCCACTGAAGCTTTCTTT	CSVPPGPTEAFF
TRBV19	TRBJ2-5	few	NA	TGTGCCAGTAGTATAGTCGGCGGACAAGAGACCCAGTACTTC	CASSIVGGQETQYF
TRBV6-2/TRBV6-3	TRBJ2-3	many	NA	TGTGCCAGCATTGGAAGGGATACGCAGTATTTT	CASIGRDTQYF
TRBV24-1	TRBJ2-1	NA	NA	TGTGCCACCAGTGATTGGCCAGCGGCTCCCCTACCCAATGAGCGTTTCTTC	CATSDWPAAPLPNERFF
TRBV7-9	TRBJ2-1	many	TRBD2	TGTGCCACCAAGCGGGGGGGCTACAATGAGCAGTTCTTC	CATKRGGYNEQFF
TRBV6-5	TRBJ1-1	few	NA	TGTGCCAGCAGTTACTACACCACAAACACTGAAGCTTTCTTT	CASSYYTTNTEAFF
TRBV5-6	TRBJ2-1	few	NA	TGTGCCAGCAGCTTGCGGGGGAGACCCTATGATGAGCAGTTCTTC	CASSLRGRPYDEQFF
TRBV28	TRBJ1-5	few	NA	TGTGCCAGCAGTAGGGTAATGGGTCAGCCCCAGCATTTT	CASSRVMGQPQHF
TRBV12-3/TRBV12-4	TRBJ1-2	NA	NA	TGTGCCAGCAGTGGACGAGCGCAGTCTACTAACTATGGCTACACCTTC	CASSGRAQSTNYGYTF
TRBV7-9	TRBJ1-2	many	NA	TGTGCCAGCAGCCTAACAGTTAACTATGGCTACACCTTC	CASSLTVNYGYTF
TRBV27	TRBJ2-7	NA	NA	TGTGCCAGCAGTTTTGGGGAGTACTACGAGCAGTACTTC	CASSFGEYYEQYF
TRBV10-2	TRBJ1-1	once	NA	TGCGCCAGCAGTGAGTCGGGGCTTAAAGTGATAAATAATGAAGCTTTCTTT	CASSESGLKVINNEAFF
TRBV7-6	TRBJ2-7	many	NA	TGTGCCAGCAGCTTAAAGGACGGAAGGGGCGAGCAGTACTTC	CASSLKDGRGEQYF
TRBV6-1	TRBJ2-1	few	NA	TGTGCCAGCACCACCTTCGCGGTATCCCAGAGCGATGAGCAGTTCTTC	CASTTFAVSQSDEQFF